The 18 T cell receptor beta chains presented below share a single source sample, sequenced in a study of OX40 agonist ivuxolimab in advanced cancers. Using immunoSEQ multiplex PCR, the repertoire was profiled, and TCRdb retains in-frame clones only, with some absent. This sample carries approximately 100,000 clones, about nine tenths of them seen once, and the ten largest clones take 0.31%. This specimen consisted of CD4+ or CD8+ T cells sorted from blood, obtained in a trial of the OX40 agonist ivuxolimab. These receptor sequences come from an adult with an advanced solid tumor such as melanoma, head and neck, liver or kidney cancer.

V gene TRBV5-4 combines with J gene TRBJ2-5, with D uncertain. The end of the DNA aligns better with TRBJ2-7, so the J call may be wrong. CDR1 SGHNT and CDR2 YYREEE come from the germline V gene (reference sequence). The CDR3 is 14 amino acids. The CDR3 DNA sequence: TGTGCCAGCAGCTTGGCCGTTCAGGTGTACGAGCAGTACTTC. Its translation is CASSLAVQVYEQYF.

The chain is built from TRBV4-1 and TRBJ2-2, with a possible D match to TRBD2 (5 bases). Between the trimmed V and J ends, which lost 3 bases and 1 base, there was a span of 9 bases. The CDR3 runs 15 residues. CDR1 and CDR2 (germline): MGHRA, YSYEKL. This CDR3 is CASSHLLVNTGELFF. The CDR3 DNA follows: TGCGCCAGCAGCCACTTACTAGTGAACACCGGGGAGCTGTTTTTT.

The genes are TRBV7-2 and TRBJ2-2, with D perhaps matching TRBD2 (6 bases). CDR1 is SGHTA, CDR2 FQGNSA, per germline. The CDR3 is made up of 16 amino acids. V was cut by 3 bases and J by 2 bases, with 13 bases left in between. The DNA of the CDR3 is TGTGCCAGCAGCTTTATCGGGAGTTCTAACACCGGGGAGCTGTTTTTT. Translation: CASSFIGSSNTGELFF.

The CDR3 region is CASSSGRVWETQYF. The CDR3 DNA sequence: TGTGCCAGCAGTTCCGGCAGGGTCTGGGAGACCCAGTACTTC. This chain uses TRBV27 with TRBJ2-5; maybe TRBD1 (5 bases). Trimming shortened V by 4 bases and J by 5 bases, and 14 bases separated the two germline ends. CDR1 and CDR2 from the germline V gene are MNHEY and SMNVEV (reference sequence). The CDR3 totals 14 residues.

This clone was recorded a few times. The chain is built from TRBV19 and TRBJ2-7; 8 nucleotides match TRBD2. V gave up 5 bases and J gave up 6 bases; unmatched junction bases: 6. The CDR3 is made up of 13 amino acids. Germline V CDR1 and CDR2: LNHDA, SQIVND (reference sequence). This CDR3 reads CASSSGRAGEQYF. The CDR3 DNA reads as TGTGCCAGTAGTTCCGGGAGGGCGGGCGAGCAGTACTTC. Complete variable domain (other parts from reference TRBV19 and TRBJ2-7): DGGITQSPKYLFRKEGQNVTLSCEQNLNHDAMYWYRQDPGQGLRLIYYSQIVNDFQKGDIAEGYSVSREKKESFPLTVTSAQKNPTAFYLCASSSGRAGEQYFGPGTRLTVT.

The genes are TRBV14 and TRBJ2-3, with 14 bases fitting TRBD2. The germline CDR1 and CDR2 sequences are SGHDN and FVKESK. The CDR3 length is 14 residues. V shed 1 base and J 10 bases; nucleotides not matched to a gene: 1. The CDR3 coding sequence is TGTGCCAGCAGCCAAGTGACTAGCGGGAGGGCGCAGTATTTT. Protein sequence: CASSQVTSGRAQYF. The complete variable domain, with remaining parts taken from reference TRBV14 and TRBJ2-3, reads EAGVTQFPSHSVIEKGQTVTLRCDPISGHDNLYWYRRVMGKEIKFLLHFVKESKQDESGMPNNRFLAERTGGTYSTLKVQPAELEDSGVYFCASSQVTSGRAQYFGPGTRLTVL.

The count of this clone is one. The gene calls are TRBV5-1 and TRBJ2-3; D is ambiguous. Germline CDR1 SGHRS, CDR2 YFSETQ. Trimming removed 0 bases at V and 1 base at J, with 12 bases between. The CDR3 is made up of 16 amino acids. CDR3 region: CASSLGQEFGTDTQYF. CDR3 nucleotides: TGCGCCAGCAGCTTGGGGCAGGAGTTTGGCACAGATACGCAGTATTTT.

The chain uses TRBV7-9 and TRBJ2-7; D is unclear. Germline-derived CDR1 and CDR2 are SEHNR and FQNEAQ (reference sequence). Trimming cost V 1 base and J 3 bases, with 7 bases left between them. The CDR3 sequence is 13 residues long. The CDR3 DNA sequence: TGTGCCAGCAGCTTAGGCGTCTTCTACGAGCAGTACTTC. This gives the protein CASSLGVFYEQYF.

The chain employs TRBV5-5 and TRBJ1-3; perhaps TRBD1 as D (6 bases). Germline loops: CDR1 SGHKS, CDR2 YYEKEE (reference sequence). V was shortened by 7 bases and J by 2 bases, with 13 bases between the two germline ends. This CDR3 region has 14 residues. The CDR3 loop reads CASLPTGTGNTIYF. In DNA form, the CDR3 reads TGTGCCAGCCTCCCAACAGGGACTGGAAACACCATATATTTT.

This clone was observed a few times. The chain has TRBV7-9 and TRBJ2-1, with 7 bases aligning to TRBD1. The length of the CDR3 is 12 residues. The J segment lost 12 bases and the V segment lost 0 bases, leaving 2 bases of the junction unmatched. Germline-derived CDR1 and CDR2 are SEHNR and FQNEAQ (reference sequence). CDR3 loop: CASSLARDRQFF. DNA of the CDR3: TGTGCCAGCAGCTTAGCTCGGGACAGGCAGTTCTTC.

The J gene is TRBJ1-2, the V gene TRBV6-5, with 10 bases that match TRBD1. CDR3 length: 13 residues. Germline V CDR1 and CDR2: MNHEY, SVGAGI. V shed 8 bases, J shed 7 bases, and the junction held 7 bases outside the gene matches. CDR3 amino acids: CASHSDRGTGYTF. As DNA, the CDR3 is TGTGCCAGCCACTCGGACAGGGGGACTGGCTACACCTTC.

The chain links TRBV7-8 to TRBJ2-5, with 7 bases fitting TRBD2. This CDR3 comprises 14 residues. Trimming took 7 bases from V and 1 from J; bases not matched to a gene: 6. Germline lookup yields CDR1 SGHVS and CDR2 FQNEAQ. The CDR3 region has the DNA TGTGCCAGCACTTTACTAGCGTCCCAAGAGACCCAGTACTTC. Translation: CASTLLASQETQYF.

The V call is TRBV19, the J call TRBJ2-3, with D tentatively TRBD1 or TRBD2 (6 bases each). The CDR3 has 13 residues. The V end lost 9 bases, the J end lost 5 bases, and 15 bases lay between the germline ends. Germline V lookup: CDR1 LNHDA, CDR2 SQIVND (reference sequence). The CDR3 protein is CASSEGHEDTQYF. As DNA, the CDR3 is TGTGCCAGCTCGGAGGGACATGAAGATACGCAGTATTTT.

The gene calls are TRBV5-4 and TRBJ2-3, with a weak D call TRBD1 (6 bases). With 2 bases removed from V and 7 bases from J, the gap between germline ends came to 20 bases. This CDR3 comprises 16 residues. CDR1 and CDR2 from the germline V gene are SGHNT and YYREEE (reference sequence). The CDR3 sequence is CASSLGRQATGYTQYF. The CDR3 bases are TGTGCCAGCAGCTTAGGAAGACAGGCCACGGGGTATACGCAGTATTTT.

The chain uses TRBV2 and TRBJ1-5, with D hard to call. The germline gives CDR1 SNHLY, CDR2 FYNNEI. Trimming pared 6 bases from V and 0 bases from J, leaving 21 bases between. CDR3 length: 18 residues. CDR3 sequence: CASRSGPSGLYSNQPQHF. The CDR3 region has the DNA TGTGCCAGCAGGTCGGGCCCCTCCGGCCTTTATAGCAATCAGCCCCAGCATTTT.

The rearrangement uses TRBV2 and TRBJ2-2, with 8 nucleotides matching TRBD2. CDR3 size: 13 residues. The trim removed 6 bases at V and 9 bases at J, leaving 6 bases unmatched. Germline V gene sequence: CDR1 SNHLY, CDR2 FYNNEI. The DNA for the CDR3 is TGTGCCAGCAGCCCCGGGACTAGTCGGGAGCTGTTTTTT. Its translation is CASSPGTSRELFF.

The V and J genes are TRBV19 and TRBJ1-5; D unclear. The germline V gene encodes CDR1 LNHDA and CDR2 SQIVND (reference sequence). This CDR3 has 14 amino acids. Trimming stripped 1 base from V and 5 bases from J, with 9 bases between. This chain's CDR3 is CASSIGLGYQPQHF. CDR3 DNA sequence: TGTGCCAGTAGTATAGGACTGGGGTATCAGCCCCAGCATTTT.

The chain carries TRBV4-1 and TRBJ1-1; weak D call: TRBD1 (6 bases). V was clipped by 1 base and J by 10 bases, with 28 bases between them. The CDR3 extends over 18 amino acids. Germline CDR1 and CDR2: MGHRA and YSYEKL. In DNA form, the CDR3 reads TGCGCCAGCAGCCAAGGCCCTCAGACAGGCCGTGGAACTTCTGTAGCTTTCTTT. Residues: CASSQGPQTGRGTSVAFF.